The 27 T cell receptor beta chains below were found in one sample sequenced in a study of T cell responses to AZD1222 COVID-19 vaccine. TCRdb keeps only in-frame clones here, not all; method: immunoSEQ multiplex PCR. The repertoire holds fewer than 85,000 clones, approximately 90% seen once, with around 1.3% in the top ten. This specimen was peripheral blood, taken 28 days after the second AZD1222 dose. The receptor set was obtained from an adult who received the AZD1222 COVID-19 vaccine.

The chain carries TRBV9 and TRBJ2-3; 9 positions agree with TRBD2. In germline, CDR1 is SGDLS, CDR2 YYNGEE. V shed 4 bases, J shed 3 bases, and the junction held 3 bases outside the gene matches. This CDR3 has 14 amino acids. DNA for the CDR3: TGTGCCAGCAGCTGGACTAGCGCTACAGATACGCAGTATTTT. Encoded protein: CASSWTSATDTQYF.

The gene calls are TRBV15 and TRBJ2-2, with unresolved D. Deletions cut 3 bases from V and 4 bases from J, with 6 bases between. Germline loops: CDR1 LNHNV, CDR2 YYDKDF (reference sequence). There are 13 residues in the CDR3. The CDR3 DNA reads TGTGCCACCAGCAGCGCACTCACCGGGGAGCTGTTTTTT. Translated: CATSSALTGELFF.

The chain combines TRBV5-8 with TRBJ1-6; D gene unclear. The V end was cut by 2 bases, the J end by 1 base, with 7 bases between. The CDR3 extends over 15 amino acids. Germline V CDR1 and CDR2: SGHTS, YDEGEE. CDR3 coding DNA: TGTGCCAGCAGCTTCACCGGGTCCTATAATTCACCCCTCCACTTT. It is translated as CASSFTGSYNSPLHF. Using reference TRBV5-8 and TRBJ1-6 for the parts outside the CDR3, the full variable domain is EAGVTQSPTHLIKTRGQQATLRCSPISGHTSVYWYQQALGLGLQFLLWYDEGEERNRGNFPPRFSGRQFPNYSSELNVNALELEDSALYLCASSFTGSYNSPLHFGNGTRLTVT.

The chain joins TRBV18 to TRBJ2-7; D possibly corresponds to TRBD1 (5 bases). Looked up from germline, CDR1 is KGHSH and CDR2 is LQKENI. The CDR3 spans 13 residues. The V end was cut by 0 bases, the J end by 4 bases, with 7 bases between. CDR3 amino acids: CASSPPAGYEQYF. CDR3 DNA sequence: TGTGCCAGCTCACCACCGGCAGGGTACGAGCAGTACTTC. Filled out from reference TRBV18 and TRBJ2-7, the complete variable domain reads NAGVMQNPRHLVRRRGQEARLRCSPMKGHSHVYWYRQLPEEGLKFMVYLQKENIIDESGMPKERFSAEFPKEGPSILRIQQVVRGDSAAYFCASSPPAGYEQYFGPGTRLTVT.

This chain connects TRBV27 to TRBJ1-2; unclear D gene. The CDR3 consists of 13 residues. V was shortened by 7 bases and J by 0 bases, with 9 bases between the two germline ends. CDR1 is MNHEY, CDR2 SMNVEV, per germline (reference sequence). The CDR3 DNA reads TGTGCCAGCATGGGCCCAGCTAACTATGGCTACACCTTC. The encoded protein is CASMGPANYGYTF.

V usage is TRBV7-8 and J usage is TRBJ2-7; D is ambiguous. Germline-derived CDR1 and CDR2 are SGHVS and FQNEAQ. The CDR3 extends over 15 amino acids. V was pared by 5 bases and J by 0 bases, with 14 bases between. For the CDR3, the DNA is TGTGCCAGCAGCCTGAGTAGAGTGAGCTCCTACGAGCAGTACTTC. Translating it yields CASSLSRVSSYEQYF.

V is TRBV7-2 and J is TRBJ2-3, with D unresolved. V gave up 6 bases and J gave up 5 bases, with 9 bases separating them. The CDR3 covers 12 residues. CDR1 and CDR2 (germline): SGHTA, FQGNSA. This chain's CDR3 is CASSLLGDTQYF. CDR3 coding DNA: TGTGCCAGCAGTCTCTTAGGAGATACGCAGTATTTT.

The chain uses TRBV29-1 and TRBJ2-1; 8 bases fit TRBD2. V trimming: 8 bases; J trimming: 7 bases; junction bases outside the gene matches: 7. Germline V CDR1 and CDR2: SQVTM, ANQGSEA. The CDR3 runs 12 residues. CDR3 sequence reads: CSHGTRENEQFF. DNA for the CDR3: TGCAGCCATGGGACTAGAGAGAATGAGCAGTTCTTC.

V gene TRBV4-2 combines with J gene TRBJ1-1; D is uncertain. The CDR3 spans 15 residues. Germline V gene data show CDR1 as LGHNA and CDR2 as YNFKEQ. Trimming took 1 base from V and 0 from J, leaving 9 bases between them. CDR3 DNA sequence: TGTGCCAGCAGCCAAGTAGGGAATATGAACACTGAAGCTTTCTTT. Protein: CASSQVGNMNTEAFF.

The chain has TRBV11-2 and TRBJ2-7; 13 bases fit TRBD2. CDR1 SGHAT and CDR2 FQNNGV come from the germline V gene. J gave up 4 bases and V 2 bases, and 11 bases lay outside the gene matches. This CDR3 region has 18 residues. Written as DNA, the CDR3 is TGTGCCAGCAGCTTACAGCCCGGACTAGCGGGAGAGGGGTACGAGCAGTACTTC. Residues: CASSLQPGLAGEGYEQYF.

This chain links TRBV5-1 with TRBJ2-1; 12 bases match TRBD2. The germline CDR1 and CDR2 sequences are SGHRS and YFSETQ. V was clipped by 2 bases and J by 7 bases; unmatched bases: 4. The CDR3 runs 15 residues. CDR3 sequence: CASSFGLAGLNEQFF. The CDR3 nucleotides read TGCGCCAGCAGCTTTGGACTAGCGGGACTGAATGAGCAGTTCTTC.

This rearrangement joins TRBV7-9 to TRBJ2-6; D may correspond to TRBD1 or TRBD2 (5 bases each). The germline CDR1 and CDR2 sequences are SEHNR and FQNEAQ (reference sequence). The CDR3 covers 16 residues. V was cut by 5 bases and J by 5 bases, with 16 bases left in between. CDR3 sequence reads: CASSPSGGHRANVLTF. In nucleotides, the CDR3 is TGTGCCAGCAGCCCTAGTGGGGGTCATAGGGCCAACGTCCTGACTTTC. Filled out from reference TRBV7-9 and TRBJ2-6, the complete variable domain reads DTGVSQNPRHKITKRGQNVTFRCDPISEHNRLYWYRQTLGQGPEFLTYFQNEAQLEKSRLLSDRFSAERPKGSFSTLEIQRTEQGDSAMYLCASSPSGGHRANVLTFGAGSRLTVL.

This clone was observed a handful of times. The chain combines TRBV18 with TRBJ2-3, with 9 bases matching TRBD2. J was trimmed by 0 bases and V by 4 bases; bases with no gene match: 8. Germline V lookup: CDR1 KGHSH, CDR2 LQKENI. The CDR3 length is 17 residues. CDR3 sequence: CASSLVALAGSTDTQYF. The CDR3 nucleotides read TGTGCCAGCTCACTGGTCGCACTAGCGGGTAGCACAGATACGCAGTATTTT. The full variable domain, in which reference TRBV18 and TRBJ2-3 provide the parts outside the CDR3, is NAGVMQNPRHLVRRRGQEARLRCSPMKGHSHVYWYRQLPEEGLKFMVYLQKENIIDESGMPKERFSAEFPKEGPSILRIQQVVRGDSAAYFCASSLVALAGSTDTQYFGPGTRLTVL.

V usage is TRBV7-9 and J usage is TRBJ2-5; TRBD2 might be the D (5 bases). Germline CDR1 is SEHNR and CDR2 is FQNEAQ (reference sequence). The length of the CDR3 is 16 residues. Trimming shortened V by 2 bases and J by 1 base, and 14 bases separated the two germline ends. CDR3 sequence (DNA): TGTGCCAGCAGCTTAAATAAAGCGGCTTTCCAAGAGACCCAGTACTTC. This gives the protein CASSLNKAAFQETQYF. Complete variable domain (other parts from reference TRBV7-9 and TRBJ2-5): DTGVSQNPRHKITKRGQNVTFRCDPISEHNRLYWYRQTLGQGPEFLTYFQNEAQLEKSRLLSDRFSAERPKGSFSTLEIQRTEQGDSAMYLCASSLNKAAFQETQYFGPGTRLLVL.

The chain couples TRBV30 to TRBJ2-3; D gene unclear. V gave up 0 bases and J gave up 0 bases, with 10 bases separating them. This CDR3 is 15 amino acids long. Looked up from germline, CDR1 is GTSNPN and CDR2 is SVGIG (reference sequence). CDR3 in amino acids: CAWSVRGMSTDTQYF. CDR3 in DNA: TGTGCCTGGAGTGTACGAGGAATGAGCACAGATACGCAGTATTTT.

The rearrangement links TRBV27 to TRBJ1-4; no definite D call. Trimming stripped 5 bases from V and 4 bases from J, with 11 bases between. This CDR3 comprises 14 residues. Germline V gene sequence: CDR1 MNHEY, CDR2 SMNVEV (reference sequence). This chain's CDR3 is CASSVGYLNEKLFF. The CDR3, as DNA: TGTGCCAGCAGTGTCGGGTACCTTAATGAAAAACTGTTTTTT.

The chain couples TRBV7-2 to TRBJ1-5; possibly TRBD1 for D (6 bases). This CDR3 is 14 amino acids long. V was pared by 4 bases and J by 1 base, with 8 bases between. The V gene's germline CDR1 is SGHTA and CDR2 FQGNSA. The CDR3 loop reads CASSSTGSNQPQHF. The CDR3 bases are TGTGCCAGCAGCTCCACAGGGAGCAATCAGCCCCAGCATTTT.

The genes are TRBV19 and TRBJ1-1, with 9 bases identical to TRBD1. There are 15 residues in the CDR3. Germline values: CDR1 LNHDA, CDR2 SQIVND (reference sequence). V dropped 6 bases and J dropped 4; count of bases not matched to a gene: 9. CDR3 sequence (DNA): TGTGCCAGTAGCCAACTTACAGGGGGCAGCACTGAAGCTTTCTTT. Translation: CASSQLTGGSTEAFF. The complete variable domain, with remaining parts taken from reference TRBV19 and TRBJ1-1, reads DGGITQSPKYLFRKEGQNVTLSCEQNLNHDAMYWYRQDPGQGLRLIYYSQIVNDFQKGDIAEGYSVSREKKESFPLTVTSAQKNPTAFYLCASSQLTGGSTEAFFGQGTRLTVV.

The chain employs TRBV30 and TRBJ1-1; possible D gene TRBD1, 6 bases. The CDR3 sequence is 15 residues long. The germline V gene has CDR1 GTSNPN and CDR2 SVGIG (reference sequence). The V end was cut by 4 bases, the J end by 0 bases, with 15 bases between. The DNA of the CDR3 is TGTGCCTGGACACGGGCAGGGACAATGAACACTGAAGCTTTCTTT. It codes for CAWTRAGTMNTEAFF.

The chain employs TRBV7-3 and TRBJ2-1; D possibly corresponds to TRBD2 (5 bases). V was trimmed by 5 bases and J by 1 base, leaving 9 bases between them. Germline V lookup: CDR1 SGHTA, CDR2 FQGTGA. The CDR3 extends over 14 amino acids. The DNA of the CDR3 is TGTGCCAGCAGCCCAGAGCGGTCCTACAATGAGCAGTTCTTC. Its protein product is CASSPERSYNEQFF. Together with reference TRBV7-3 and TRBJ2-1, the CDR3 gives the full variable domain: GAGVSQTPSNKVTEKGKYVELRCDPISGHTALYWYRQSLGQGPEFLIYFQGTGAADDSGLPNDRFFAVRPEGSVSTLKIQRTERGDSAVYLCASSPERSYNEQFFGPGTRLTVL.

The V and J genes are TRBV3-1 (or the pseudogene TRBV3-2) and TRBJ2-7; tentative D call: TRBD2 (6 bases). The CDR3 runs 14 residues. Germline V gives CDR1 LGHDT, CDR2 YNNKEL (reference sequence). Trimming cost V 4 bases and J 4 bases, with 14 bases left between them. For the CDR3, the DNA is TGTGCCAGCAGCCTAAGGAGGGCCGCGTACGAGCAGTACTTC. It translates to CASSLRRAAYEQYF.

This rearrangement joins TRBV30 to TRBJ2-1; 9 bases agree with TRBD2. The CDR3 totals 15 residues. Germline lookup yields CDR1 GTSNPN and CDR2 SVGIG (reference sequence). Losses at the gene ends were 2 bases for V and 2 bases for J; bases not matched to a gene: 4. This CDR3 reads CAWSQGGRAYNEQFF. CDR3 nucleotides: TGTGCCTGGAGTCAGGGCGGGAGGGCCTACAATGAGCAGTTCTTC.

The chain carries TRBV18 and TRBJ1-2, with 7 bases aligning to TRBD1. The CDR3 covers 13 residues. J gave up 7 bases and V 4 bases, and 6 bases lay outside the gene matches. Germline assignment: CDR1 KGHSH and CDR2 LQKENI. The CDR3 DNA follows: TGTGCCAGCTCACAGGACAGGAAAACTGGCTACACCTTC. This sequence encodes CASSQDRKTGYTF.

The rearrangement links TRBV29-1 to TRBJ2-3; D possibly corresponds to TRBD1 (6 bases). CDR3 size: 11 residues. Germline V gene lookup returns CDR1 SQVTM and CDR2 ANQGSEA. Written as DNA, the CDR3 is TGCGGGGCAGGGGCCTCAGATACGCAGTATTTT. This translates into CGAGASDTQYF.

This chain uses TRBV29-1 with TRBJ2-2; a possible D gene is TRBD2 (6 bases). Trimming removed 4 bases at V and 11 bases at J, with 20 bases between. Germline assignment: CDR1 SQVTM and CDR2 ANQGSEA. This CDR3 comprises 14 residues. The CDR3 nucleotides read TGCAGCGTTGGGCCGACCGGGAGTTTAACAGAGCTGTTTTTT. Residues: CSVGPTGSLTELFF.

The J gene is TRBJ1-1, the V gene TRBV18, with D hard to call. In germline, CDR1 is KGHSH, CDR2 LQKENI. V lost 2 bases and J lost 3, with 7 bases in between. This CDR3 contains 13 residues. The chain's CDR3 is CASSPMEHTEAFF. The DNA for the CDR3 is TGTGCCAGCTCACCAATGGAGCACACTGAAGCTTTCTTT.

The table lists this clone with a few counts. The chain couples TRBV24-1 to TRBJ1-4; D is unresolved. V lost 0 bases, J lost 8 bases, and 3 bases lay in between. The CDR3 contains 12 residues. CDR1 KGHDR and CDR2 SFDVKD come from the germline V gene. The CDR3 bases are TGTGCCACCAGTGATTTGGGGGAAAAACTGTTTTTT. Translation gives CATSDLGEKLFF.